This TCR beta chain was recovered during a study of molecular identifiers for immune sequencing clone quantification. Study findings and constraints: Highly expanded clone sizes could be underestimated by identical TCR molecules sharing a barcode.

Comments on this clonotype: The antigen is unknown.

Naive CD8 T cells were sorted, and the gate applied was CD8+CD4-CCR7+CD45RA+. For bulk TCR libraries, previously described methods and listed TCR primers were used. TCRdb used MiXCR to reprocess the PCR reads, holding one entry per CDR3 protein. The table shows 100,000 or so distinct CDR3 sequences, with about 21% occurring only once. What was sequenced was naive CD8+ T cells from blood, with Jurkat cell RNA spiked in. Subset of the sample: FACS-sorted CD8+CD4-CCR7+CD45RA+ naive T cells. The source of this sequence is a human donor in good health. Some libraries in this study had Jurkat cell RNA spiked in.

CDR3 DNA sequence: TGTGCCAGCTCGCAGCGATTTAGCGGGGAGCTGTTTTTT. Protein product: CASSQRFSGELFF. The chain is built from TRBV6-4 and TRBJ2-2; D call uncertain. The CDR3 contains 13 residues. The germline gives CDR1 MRHNA, CDR2 SNTAGT. The germline V and J ends were trimmed by 8 bases and 7 bases, with 14 bases remaining between them.